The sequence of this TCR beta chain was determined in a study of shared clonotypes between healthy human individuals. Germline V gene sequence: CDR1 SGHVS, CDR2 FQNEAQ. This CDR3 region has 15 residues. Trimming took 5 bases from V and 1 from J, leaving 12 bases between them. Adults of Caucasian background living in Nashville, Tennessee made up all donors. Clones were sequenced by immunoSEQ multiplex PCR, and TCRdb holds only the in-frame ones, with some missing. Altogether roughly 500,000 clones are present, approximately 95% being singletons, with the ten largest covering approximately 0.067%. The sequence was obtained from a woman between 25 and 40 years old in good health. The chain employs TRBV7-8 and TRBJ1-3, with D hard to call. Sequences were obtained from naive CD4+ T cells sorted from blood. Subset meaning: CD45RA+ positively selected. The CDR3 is CASSPTRVSGNTIYF. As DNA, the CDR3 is TGTGCCAGCAGCCCGACCCGGGTATCTGGAAACACCATATATTTT.